Below are 6 T cell receptor beta chains sequenced from a single sample in a study of shared clonotypes between healthy human individuals. Sequencing used immunoSEQ multiplex PCR; TCRdb keeps in-frame clones, though not all of them. The table shows roughly 2 million clones, with 95% occurring only once. Sequenced sample: naive CD4+ T cells sorted from blood. Described subset: CD45RA+ positively selected. The source is a man younger than 35 in good health.

The chain employs TRBV5-1 and TRBJ2-2; D possibly corresponds to TRBD1 (5 bases). Germline CDR1 reads SGHRS; CDR2 reads YFSETQ. Trimming cost V 3 bases and J 1 base, with 10 bases left between them. CDR3 length equals 15 residues. The CDR3 sequence is CASSSREVNTGELFF. CDR3 nucleotide sequence: TGCGCCAGCAGCTCCAGGGAAGTGAACACCGGGGAGCTGTTTTTT.

J is TRBJ2-5 and V is TRBV6-5, with D uncertain. The CDR3 is 13 amino acids. Germline CDR1 reads MNHEY; CDR2 reads SVGAGI. With 4 bases removed from V and 3 bases from J, the gap between germline ends came to 9 bases. The CDR3 spells CASSLLREETQYF. CDR3 in DNA: TGTGCCAGCAGTTTATTACGGGAAGAGACCCAGTACTTC.

This chain connects TRBV6-5 to TRBJ2-5; the D gene could be TRBD1 or TRBD2 (5 bases each). Germline CDR1 and CDR2: MNHEY and SVGAGI. Trimming took off 5 bases at V and 4 bases at J, with 11 bases between the two ends. This CDR3 region has 13 residues. The CDR3 DNA sequence: TGTGCCAGCAGTCCCAGGGAGAGAGAGACCCAGTACTTC. It yields the protein CASSPRERETQYF.

This clone was seen a single time. The rearrangement uses TRBV25-1 and TRBJ2-1; the match to TRBD2 covers 7 bases. With 4 bases clipped from V and 15 bases from J, the junction kept 18 bases outside the gene matches. The CDR3 is 15 residues long. Germline CDR1 MGHDK, CDR2 SYGVNS. The CDR3 nucleotides are TGTGCCAGCAGTGTTCAGGGCGGGGGACGACTCGCTTTGTTCTTC. As protein: CASSVQGGGRLALFF.

This clone was seen only once. V and J are TRBV11-2 and TRBJ1-3, with D uncertain. The V end was cut by 2 bases, the J end by 2 bases, with 16 bases between. The germline V gene encodes CDR1 SGHAT and CDR2 FQNNGV. The CDR3 has 17 residues. The CDR3 protein is CASSLRLDSYTGNTIYF. The CDR3 coding sequence is TGTGCCAGCAGCTTACGTTTGGACTCTTACACTGGAAACACCATATATTTT. Supplemented by reference TRBV11-2 and TRBJ1-3, the full variable domain reads EAGVAQSPRYKIIEKRQSVAFWCNPISGHATLYWYQQILGQGPKLLIQFQNNGVVDDSQLPKDRFSAERLKGVDSTLKIQPAKLEDSAVYLCASSLRLDSYTGNTIYFGEGSWLTVV.

The chain carries TRBV30 and TRBJ2-1; unclear D gene. The CDR3 has 12 amino acids. The germline V and J ends were trimmed by 4 bases and 5 bases, with 9 bases remaining between them. Germline V gene lookup returns CDR1 GTSNPN and CDR2 SVGIG (reference sequence). The CDR3 DNA is TGTGCCTGGATCCGAGGCGACAATGAGCAGTTCTTC. It specifies CAWIRGDNEQFF. The full variable domain, with the rest looked up from reference TRBV30 and TRBJ2-1, is SQTIHQWPATLVQPVGSPLSLECTVEGTSNPNLYWYRQAAGRGLQLLFYSVGIGQISSEVPQNLSASRPQDRQFILSSKKLLLSDSGFYLCAWIRGDNEQFFGPGTRLTVL.